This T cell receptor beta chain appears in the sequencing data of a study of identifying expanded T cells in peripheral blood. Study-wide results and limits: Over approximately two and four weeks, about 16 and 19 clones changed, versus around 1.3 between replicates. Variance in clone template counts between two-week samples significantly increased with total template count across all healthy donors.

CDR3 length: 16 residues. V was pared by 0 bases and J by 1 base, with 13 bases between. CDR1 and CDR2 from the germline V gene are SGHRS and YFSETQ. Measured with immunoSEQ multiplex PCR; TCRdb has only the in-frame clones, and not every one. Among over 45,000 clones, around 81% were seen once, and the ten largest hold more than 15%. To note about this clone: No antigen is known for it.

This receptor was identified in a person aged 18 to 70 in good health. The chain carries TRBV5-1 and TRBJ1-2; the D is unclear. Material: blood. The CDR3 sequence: CASSLEIVTLNYGYTF. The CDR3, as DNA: TGCGCCAGCAGCTTGGAGATAGTTACCCTTAACTATGGCTACACCTTC.